This is a list of T cell receptor beta chains from one sample in a study of response to subunit inactivated influenza vaccine. TCRdb passed the RT-PCR reads through MiXCR, listing each CDR3 protein once. This sample carries fewer than 600,000 distinct CDR3 sequences, approximately 6.9% of them seen once, and the ten largest clones take roughly 13%. The sample in question was PBMCs from blood, obtained about 24 months after vaccination. Receptors originate from a man between 50 and 69 years old who received an inactivated influenza vaccine. The CDR3 runs from the conserved cysteine through the conserved F or W. The D gene is left open where the match is weak. Clone size is shown for a subset of rows, as once, few, many or a class of expanded clone.

J gene	V gene	D gene	clone size	CDR3 DNA	CDR3 protein
TRBJ2-7	TRBV20-1	.	few	TGCAGTGCCATCCCGAGGGGTTACGAGCAGTACTTC	CSAIPRGYEQYF
TRBJ2-7	TRBV10-3	TRBD2	many	TGTGCCATCAGTGACAGCGGGGGCCTCTCCTACGAGCAGTACTTC	CAISDSGGLSYEQYF
TRBJ1-1	TRBV20-1	TRBD1	few	TGCAGTGCTAGAGCGGCAGGGGGCTGGGGCACTGAAGCTTTCTTT	CSARAAGGWGTEAFF
TRBJ2-7	TRBV12-3/TRBV12-4	.	few	TGTGCCAGCAGTTTACGGCCGGACGGGCAGTACTTC	CASSLRPDGQYF
TRBJ1-6	TRBV11-2	.	many	TGTGCCAGCAGCTTAGCAGGGAGTGATTCACCCCTCCACTTT	CASSLAGSDSPLHF
TRBJ2-5	TRBV2	TRBD2	few	TGTGCCAGCAGTGGAACTAGCGGAAGATATAAAGAGACCCAGTACTTC	CASSGTSGRYKETQYF
TRBJ1-5	TRBV7-2	TRBD1	.	TGTGCCAGCAGCTCGGGACAGGGTAACAATCAGCCCCAGCATTTT	CASSSGQGNNQPQHF
TRBJ2-1	TRBV20-1	TRBD2	many	TGCAGTGCAGTACCTAGCGGGGGGTCCAATGAGCAGTTCTTC	CSAVPSGGSNEQFF
TRBJ1-1	TRBV5-1	.	few	TGCGCTAGCAGCCCCTCCACAGAGAACACTGAAGCTTTCTTT	CASSPSTENTEAFF
TRBJ2-1	TRBV20-1	.	many	TGCAGTGCTAGGAAGGGGTCCGGGACGCCCTACAATGAGCAGTTCTTC	CSARKGSGTPYNEQFF
TRBJ2-7	TRBV5-1	TRBD2	.	TGCGCCAGCAGCATTAGCGGGGGTTACGAGCAGTACTTC	CASSISGGYEQYF
TRBJ2-5	TRBV12-3/TRBV12-4	.	.	TGTGCCAGCAGGCCCCAGGGTGTGGAGACCCAGTACTTC	CASRPQGVETQYF
TRBJ2-4	TRBV25-1	.	.	TGTGCCAGCAGGGATCTAGAAAACATTCAGTACTTC	CASRDLENIQYF
TRBJ2-3	TRBV6-2/TRBV6-3	.	.	TGTGCCAGCAGTTACGGGGTGGCCAACACGCTGAGGGATACGCAGTATTTT	CASSYGVANTLRDTQYF
TRBJ1-6	TRBV20-1	TRBD1	many	TGCAGTGCTAACCCCGGGACAGTAAATTCACCCCTCCACTTT	CSANPGTVNSPLHF
TRBJ1-1	TRBV12-3/TRBV12-4	.	many	TGTGCCAGCAGTTTTCAGAGTGAAGCTTTCTTT	CASSFQSEAFF
TRBJ2-5	TRBV24-1	TRBD2	few	TGTGCCACCAGTGAACGGGGACTAGCGGGAGTTAGGGAGACCCAGTACTTC	CATSERGLAGVRETQYF
TRBJ2-7	TRBV4-2	.	many	TGTGCCAGCAGCCACACCACTAGAAGCGGCTCCTACGAGCAGTACTTC	CASSHTTRSGSYEQYF
TRBJ1-2	TRBV3-1	.	many	TGTGCCAGCAGCCAAGAAGTATCTAACTATGGCTACACCTTC	CASSQEVSNYGYTF
TRBJ1-1	TRBV5-1	.	few	TGCGCCAGCAGCTTTCTCCCCCAGGGGCAAGACACTGAAGCTTTCTTT	CASSFLPQGQDTEAFF
TRBJ2-7	TRBV20-1	.	few	TGCAGTGCTAGAGATCGAGGGCAGGGAGGCCACGAGCAGTACTTC	CSARDRGQGGHEQYF
TRBJ2-1	TRBV12-3/TRBV12-4	.	many	TGTGCCAGCAGCCCTGCTTCTAGCTCCTACAATGAGCAGTTCTTC	CASSPASSSYNEQFF
TRBJ2-2	TRBV12-3/TRBV12-4	.	many	TGTGCCACCGCGTGGGGGCCACAGAACACCGGGGAGCTGTTTTTT	CATAWGPQNTGELFF
TRBJ1-1	TRBV29-1	.	many	TGCAGCGTTGAGGGTCAGGGGAACACTGAAGCTTTCTTT	CSVEGQGNTEAFF
TRBJ2-3	TRBV3-1	TRBD2	many	TGTGCCAGCAGCCAAGTAGGAGCGGGAGGAAGAGATACGCAGTATTTT	CASSQVGAGGRDTQYF
TRBJ2-7	TRBV5-1	.	few	TGCGCCAGCAGCTTACGCACCTCCTACGAGCAGTACTTC	CASSLRTSYEQYF
TRBJ2-1	TRBV5-6	.	many	TGTGCCAGCAGCAGCGGACCGAGCACCTACAATGAGCAGTTCTTC	CASSSGPSTYNEQFF
TRBJ2-1	TRBV20-1	TRBD2	few	TGCAGTGCTATACAGGTGATAGCGGGAGAAGCCTACAATGAGCAGTTCTTC	CSAIQVIAGEAYNEQFF
TRBJ2-3	TRBV5-1	TRBD1	few	TGCGCCAGCAGCTTGGGGACAGGCGGCGGAGATACGCAGTATTTT	CASSLGTGGGDTQYF
TRBJ1-2	TRBV6-2/TRBV6-3	.	few	TGTGCCAGCAGTTACTCTACCCACGGGGGCTACACCTTC	CASSYSTHGGYTF
TRBJ1-1	TRBV12-3/TRBV12-4	.	.	TGTGCCAGCAGCCCTCTATCGGGGGGCACTGAAGCTTTCTTT	CASSPLSGGTEAFF
TRBJ2-5	TRBV5-8	TRBD2	many	TGTGCCAGCAGCTTGGCGGGAGGAGGGACCCAGTACTTC	CASSLAGGGTQYF
TRBJ2-7	TRBV7-6	.	few	TGTGCCAGCAGCCCACAGGAAAACGAGCAGTACTTC	CASSPQENEQYF
TRBJ2-3	TRBV7-2	.	.	TGTGCCAGCAGCTTAGCTCGAAACCCCGCTTCGGCAGATACGCAGTATTTT	CASSLARNPASADTQYF
TRBJ2-2	TRBV5-1	.	many	TGCGCCAGCAGCTTCTGGGAGTCCGGGGAGCTGTTTTTT	CASSFWESGELFF
TRBJ2-1	TRBV6-2/TRBV6-3	.	.	TGTGCCAGCAGCCGCCGACCCAACAATGAGCAGTTCTTC	CASSRRPNNEQFF
TRBJ2-3	TRBV28	.	few	TGTGCCAGCAGTCCCTCAGTTCTGAGCTACACAGATACGCAGTATTTT	CASSPSVLSYTDTQYF
TRBJ2-2	TRBV29-1	.	.	TGCAGCGTTGAAGAAGGGGGATTTGGCACCGGGGAGCTGTTTTTT	CSVEEGGFGTGELFF
TRBJ2-7	TRBV20-1	.	many	TGCAGTGCTAGAGATTTTGTCCGACAGGATCCTGGCTACGAGCAGTACTTC	CSARDFVRQDPGYEQYF
TRBJ2-1	TRBV12-3/TRBV12-4	TRBD2	many	TGTGCCAGCAGCCTTACTAGCGGGAGGGACAATGAGCAGTTCTTC	CASSLTSGRDNEQFF
TRBJ2-7	TRBV2	.	many	TGTGCCAGCAGTTTTGACTTTTCCTACGAGCAGTACTTC	CASSFDFSYEQYF
TRBJ1-2	TRBV15	.	few	TGTGCCACCAGCAGAGATTTCGGAGGAGCATCCTTC	CATSRDFGGASF
TRBJ2-5	TRBV5-1	TRBD1	few	TGCGCCAGCAGCTCCCACCTTCGGACAGGGGGTGAGACCCAGTACTTC	CASSSHLRTGGETQYF
TRBJ1-2	TRBV20-1	.	.	TGCAGTGCCACGGACCGTGTCTATGGCTACACCTTC	CSATDRVYGYTF
TRBJ1-4	TRBV7-8	.	.	TGTGCCAGCAGCCACGGATGGGACACAGTAGAAAAACTGTTTTTT	CASSHGWDTVEKLFF
TRBJ2-7	TRBV6-1	.	.	TGTGCCAGCATATCCCGGGACGGACCCTACGAGCAGTACTTC	CASISRDGPYEQYF
TRBJ2-7	TRBV4-1	TRBD1	many	TGCGCCAGCAGCCAGTTCATCCGGGACAGGCGTTACGAGCAGTACTTC	CASSQFIRDRRYEQYF
TRBJ1-1	TRBV29-1	.	.	TGCAGCGTGGGGAGGGGGTGGTCTGAAGCTTTCTTT	CSVGRGWSEAFF
TRBJ1-5	TRBV11-2	TRBD1	many	TGTGCCAGCAGCTTAGGACAGGGGGTTCAGCCCCAGCATTTT	CASSLGQGVQPQHF
TRBJ2-3	TRBV7-6	.	few	TGTGCCAGCAGCCACGACTACCGCCATAGCACAGATACGCAGTATTTT	CASSHDYRHSTDTQYF
TRBJ2-1	TRBV7-9	.	many	TGTGCCAGCAGCTTAAGGGAAACAGGGAGCAATGAGCAGTTCTTC	CASSLRETGSNEQFF
TRBJ2-1	TRBV18	TRBD1	few	TGTGCCAGCTCACCGACAGGGGTCGATGAGCAGTTCTTC	CASSPTGVDEQFF